Following are 25 T cell receptor beta chains from one sample sequenced in a study of T cells in Graves' hyperthyroidism and ophthalmopathy. RNA transcripts were the template for amplifying TCR beta CDR3 regions. The primer set for the first-round RT-PCR of the TCR CDR3 was HTBI. TCRdb processed the multiplex PCR reads anew with MiXCR; each CDR3 protein has one entry. The data contain almost 50,000 distinct CDR3 sequences, approximately 50% of them singletons. Sequences were obtained from peripheral blood or thyroid tissue (not recorded which). Receptors originate from a man between 18 and 29 years old with Graves' hyperthyroidism.

At least ten counts were recorded for this clonotype. V and J are TRBV20-1 and TRBJ1-5; no firm D call. Germline V gives CDR1 DFQATT, CDR2 SNEGSKA (reference sequence). CDR3 length: 14 residues. V was trimmed by 2 bases and J by 4 bases, leaving 12 bases between them. This chain's CDR3 is CSARRELSNQPQHF. CDR3 sequence (DNA): TGCAGTGCTAGAAGGGAATTGAGTAATCAGCCCCAGCATTTT.

This clonotype was seen only a few times. The chain links TRBV2 to TRBJ1-6; D is unresolved. Germline V gives CDR1 SNHLY, CDR2 FYNNEI. V lost 5 bases, J lost 9 bases, and 5 bases lay in between. The CDR3 is 11 amino acids. CDR3 loop: CASSQLSPLHF. Written as DNA, the CDR3 is TGTGCCAGCAGTCAACTTTCACCCCTCCACTTT.

This clonotype was counted at least ten times. The gene calls are TRBV4-3 and TRBJ2-3; D gene unclear. Germline-derived CDR1 and CDR2 are LGHNA and YSLEER. The CDR3 extends over 15 amino acids. The germline V and J ends were trimmed by 0 bases and 4 bases, with 11 bases remaining between them. This CDR3 reads CASSQDLPGSDTQYF. CDR3 in DNA: TGCGCCAGCAGCCAAGATCTTCCAGGATCAGATACGCAGTATTTT.

CDR3 sequence: CSVQRNTEAFF. DNA of the CDR3: TGCAGCGTTCAAAGGAACACTGAAGCTTTCTTT. The chain uses TRBV29-1 and TRBJ1-1; the D is unclear. V gave up 5 bases and J gave up 1 base, with 5 bases separating them. Germline lookup yields CDR1 SQVTM and CDR2 ANQGSEA. The CDR3 covers 11 residues.

The rearrangement joins TRBV11-2 to TRBJ2-7; no firm D call. Germline CDR1 is SGHAT and CDR2 is FQNNGV. This CDR3 has 14 residues. Between the trimmed V and J ends, which lost 3 bases and 3 bases, there was a span of 12 bases. The DNA of the CDR3 is TGTGCCAGCAGCTTGGCGGTCCAGATCTACGAGCAGTACTTC. It specifies CASSLAVQIYEQYF.

The table lists this clonotype with many counts. This chain connects TRBV5-4 to TRBJ1-2; a weak D match, TRBD1 (6 bases). Germline V gene lookup returns CDR1 SGHNT and CDR2 YYREEE (reference sequence). This CDR3 contains 14 residues. Trimming pared 0 bases from V and 5 bases from J, leaving 11 bases between. The DNA for the CDR3 is TGTGCCAGCAGCTTGGTTGGGCAGGGGTATGGCTACACCTTC. This encodes CASSLVGQGYGYTF.

The chain recombines TRBV29-1 with TRBJ1-1; TRBD1 is a possible D gene (5 bases). The V end was cut by 4 bases, the J end by 4 bases, with 13 bases between. CDR3 size: 13 residues. Looked up from germline, CDR1 is SQVTM and CDR2 is ANQGSEA. The CDR3 DNA is TGCAGCGTTGTATGGGGGGTGCCCACTGAAGCTTTCTTT. Translating it yields CSVVWGVPTEAFF.

The genes are TRBV7-2 and TRBJ2-5; maybe TRBD1 (8 bases). Germline assignment: CDR1 SGHTA and CDR2 FQGNSA. Trimming removed 5 bases at V and 12 bases at J, with 28 bases between. This CDR3 has 16 residues. CDR3 nucleotide sequence: TGTGCCAGCAGCCAACAGGGGGGGACTTATCAGAGCGAGGAGTACTTC. Protein product: CASSQQGGTYQSEEYF.

This clonotype was picked up many times. The chain employs TRBV6-2 or TRBV6-3 and TRBJ2-7; either TRBD1 or TRBD2 may fit D (5 bases each). V was pared by 10 bases and J by 2 bases, with 18 bases between. This CDR3 has 14 amino acids. CDR1 is MNHEY, CDR2 SVGEGT, per germline. The CDR3 region has the DNA TGTGCCACAAGAAAATGGGACCGACCCTACGAGCAGTACTTC. Translation gives CATRKWDRPYEQYF.

The rearrangement uses TRBV15 and TRBJ1-2, with D maybe TRBD1 (5 bases). CDR3 length equals 15 residues. V was clipped by 0 bases and J by 4 bases, with 12 bases between them. Per germline, CDR1 LNHNV and CDR2 YYDKDF (reference sequence). The CDR3, as DNA: TGTGCCACCAGCAGAGAAGGGGCAGGGAGCTATGGCTACACCTTC. As protein: CATSREGAGSYGYTF.

This clonotype was observed a single time. The chain couples TRBV25-1 to TRBJ1-4; D remains unclear. The CDR3 consists of 16 residues. Trimming removed 1 base at V and 6 bases at J, with 15 bases between. Germline CDR1 reads MGHDK; CDR2 reads SYGVNS. CDR3 nucleotide sequence: TGTGCCAGCAGTGAATCCCGGCCGCCAGGAGATGAAAAACTGTTTTTT. This encodes CASSESRPPGDEKLFF.

This clonotype was seen a handful of times. This chain uses TRBV29-1 with TRBJ2-7, with TRBD1 matching over 9 bases. Per the germline V gene, CDR1 is SQVTM and CDR2 is ANQGSEA. The CDR3 is 12 amino acids. V gave up 4 bases and J gave up 2 bases; unmatched junction bases: 0. In DNA form, the CDR3 reads TGCAGCGTTGGGACAGGGGCCTACGAGCAGTACTTC. Protein: CSVGTGAYEQYF.

This clonotype was counted ten times or more. This chain connects TRBV2 to TRBJ2-2, with D maybe TRBD1 (5 bases). The V gene lost 3 bases and the J gene lost 1 base, with 9 bases spanning the gap. The CDR3 is 15 residues long. In germline, CDR1 is SNHLY, CDR2 FYNNEI. CDR3 coding DNA: TGTGCCAGCAGTGAGGCTAGGGGGAACACCGGGGAGCTGTTTTTT. It is translated as CASSEARGNTGELFF. Together with reference TRBV2 and TRBJ2-2, the CDR3 gives the full variable domain: EPEVTQTPSHQVTQMGQEVILRCVPISNHLYFYWYRQILGQKVEFLVSFYNNEISEKSEIFDDQFSVERPDGSNFTLKIRSTKLEDSAMYFCASSEARGNTGELFFGEGSRLTVL.

This clonotype is termed medium-sized. V is TRBV4-1 and J is TRBJ2-5; D may be TRBD1 or TRBD2 (5 bases each). The CDR3 spans 15 residues. Germline V gene lookup returns CDR1 MGHRA and CDR2 YSYEKL. V lost 5 bases, J lost 5 bases, and 18 bases lay in between. CDR3 in amino acids: CASSNRYGDGETQYF. The CDR3 DNA follows: TGCGCCAGCAGCAACAGATATGGGGACGGGGAGACCCAGTACTTC.

This clonotype showed up many times. The chain employs TRBV28 and TRBJ2-7, with D possibly matching TRBD2 (6 bases). The V gene's germline CDR1 is MDHEN and CDR2 SYDVKM. The CDR3 has 13 amino acids. With 3 bases removed from V and 8 bases from J, the gap between germline ends came to 14 bases. In DNA form, the CDR3 reads TGTGCCAGCAGTTTGGCCCGGGGGTCTCAGCAGTACTTC. Translated: CASSLARGSQQYF.

CDR3 residues: CASTHGRETQYF. CDR3 DNA sequence: TGTGCCAGCACTCACGGGAGGGAGACCCAGTACTTC. The chain couples TRBV7-2 to TRBJ2-5, with 7 bases identical to TRBD2. This CDR3 is 12 amino acids long. Germline CDR1 and CDR2: SGHTA and FQGNSA. Losses at the gene ends were 7 bases for V and 5 bases for J; bases not matched to a gene: 4.

This chain uses TRBV29-1 with TRBJ1-2; a weak D match, TRBD1 (6 bases). Trimming removed 3 bases from V and 4 bases from J, with 9 bases in between. CDR3 length: 12 amino acids. Germline V gives CDR1 SQVTM, CDR2 ANQGSEA. CDR3 protein: CSVDRGRYGYTF. In DNA form, the CDR3 reads TGCAGCGTTGACAGGGGTCGCTATGGCTACACCTTC. Full variable domain (rest looked up from reference TRBV29-1 and TRBJ1-2): SAVISQKPSRDICQRGTSLTIQCQVDSQVTMMFWYRQQPGQSLTLIATANQGSEATYESGFVIDKFPISRPNLTFSTLTVSNMSPEDSSIYLCSVDRGRYGYTFGSGTRLTVV.

This clonotype was counted at least ten times. This CDR3 reads CASTSRGVNYGYTF. In nucleotides, the CDR3 is TGTGCCAGCACCTCCAGAGGGGTTAACTATGGCTACACCTTC. The J gene is TRBJ1-2, the V gene TRBV12-3 or TRBV12-4; D is perhaps TRBD1 (5 bases). The V gene lost 7 bases and the J gene lost 1 base, with 13 bases spanning the gap. This CDR3 comprises 14 residues.

V gene TRBV7-8 combines with J gene TRBJ1-2; D call uncertain. From germline, CDR1 is SGHVS and CDR2 FQNEAQ. This CDR3 has 13 residues. V was clipped by 0 bases and J by 4 bases, with 6 bases between them. As DNA, the CDR3 is TGTGCCAGCAGCTTAGCGAGCAGCTATGGCTACACCTTC. It translates to CASSLASSYGYTF.

The chain carries TRBV5-1 and TRBJ2-7; the match to TRBD1 covers 9 bases. V shed 3 bases, J shed 3 bases, and the junction held 10 bases outside the gene matches. Germline V gene sequence: CDR1 SGHRS, CDR2 YFSETQ. The CDR3 extends over 16 amino acids. This CDR3 is CASSSPGQGRYYEQYF. The CDR3 bases are TGCGCCAGCAGCTCGCCGGGACAGGGACGGTACTACGAGCAGTACTTC. The complete variable domain, with remaining parts taken from reference TRBV5-1 and TRBJ2-7, reads KAGVTQTPRYLIKTRGQQVTLSCSPISGHRSVSWYQQTPGQGLQFLFEYFSETQRNKGNFPGRFSGRQFSNSRSEMNVSTLELGDSALYLCASSSPGQGRYYEQYFGPGTRLTVT.

This clonotype showed up many times. This sequence joins TRBV15 and TRBJ1-5; D is unclear. Trimming took off 1 base at V and 3 bases at J, with 13 bases between the two ends. Germline V lookup: CDR1 LNHNV, CDR2 YYDKDF (reference sequence). The CDR3 has 16 residues. DNA for the CDR3: TGTGCCACCAGCAGAGGTCCGGGTGAGATCAATCAGCCCCAGCATTTT. Translated: CATSRGPGEINQPQHF.

This clonotype was counted many times. This chain joins TRBV12-3 or TRBV12-4 and TRBJ2-7, with 10 nucleotides matching TRBD2. The CDR3 is 14 amino acids. The trim removed 7 bases at V and 7 bases at J, leaving 10 bases unmatched. The DNA of the CDR3 is TGTGCCAGCACTCCCAGCGGGAGGGCGGGGGAGCAGTACTTC. Translation: CASTPSGRAGEQYF.

The rearrangement uses TRBV20-1 and TRBJ1-2; 10 bases agree with TRBD1. The germline gives CDR1 DFQATT, CDR2 SNEGSKA (reference sequence). The CDR3 length is 15 residues. The ends lost 0 bases at V and 6 bases at J; junction bases unmatched: 7. The CDR3 sequence: CSARDPRQGAHGYTF. CDR3 in DNA: TGCAGTGCTAGAGATCCGAGACAGGGGGCCCATGGCTACACCTTC.

V gene TRBV2 combines with J gene TRBJ2-5, with D perhaps given as TRBD1 or TRBD2 (5 bases each). Gene TRBJ2-7 matches the end of the DNA better, so the J call may be wrong. There are 13 residues in the CDR3. Germline assignment: CDR1 SNHLY and CDR2 FYNNEI. CDR3 region: CASSPQGVGEQYF. CDR3 nucleotides: TGTGCCAGCAGTCCCCAGGGAGTCGGCGAGCAGTACTTC.

This clonotype was detected many times. Written as DNA, the CDR3 is TGCAGTGCTAGAGATGACTTCGGGGGTTCACCCCTCCACTTT. Amino acids: CSARDDFGGSPLHF. The chain recombines TRBV20-1 with TRBJ1-6; a weak D match, TRBD1 (5 bases). The CDR3 has 14 amino acids. The V gene's germline CDR1 is DFQATT and CDR2 SNEGSKA (reference sequence). Trimming pared 0 bases from V and 9 bases from J, leaving 12 bases between.